This T cell receptor beta chain was profiled in a study of graft-versus-host responses after intestinal transplantation. Study background: All of the recipients had induction that used anti-thymocyte globulin, then tacrolimus and steroids for two to three years. Study outcomes and limitations: Present in recipient marrow, GvH clones included some that appeared first in ileum or blood. Peak GvH clone levels in circulation were associated with early post-transplant HvG declines.

TCRdb's table, derived via immunoSEQ multiplex PCR, lists solely in-frame clones and lacks some. The table lists approximately 120,000 clones, around 94% of them singletons. CDR1 is SNHLY and CDR2 is FYNNEI in the germline V gene. This CDR3 is 13 amino acids long. Unmatched junction bases numbered 3, after V lost 6 bases and J lost 2 bases. As for this clone: Its antigen remains unidentified.

The TCR originated in a human donor who received an intestinal transplant. The specimen was unstimulated CD4+ T cells sorted from spleen or lymph node cells, collected before intestinal transplant. The rearrangement links TRBV2 to TRBJ2-5, with 7 positions matching TRBD2. DNA of the CDR3: TGTGCCAGCAGCCTAGCGGAGCAAGAGACCCAGTACTTC. The encoded protein is CASSLAEQETQYF. Together with reference TRBV2 and TRBJ2-5, the CDR3 gives the full variable domain: EPEVTQTPSHQVTQMGQEVILRCVPISNHLYFYWYRQILGQKVEFLVSFYNNEISEKSEIFDDQFSVERPDGSNFTLKIRSTKLEDSAMYFCASSLAEQETQYFGPGTRLLVL.